What follows are 30 T cell receptor beta chains derived from one specimen sequenced in a study of T cell responses to AZD1222 COVID-19 vaccine. This table comes from immunoSEQ multiplex PCR, and its TCRdb copy is limited to in-frame clones, with some not included. Of some 66,000 clones in the sample, 80% to 90% were seen once. Sequencing used peripheral blood, obtained 28 days after the second AZD1222 dose. These receptors were taken from an adult who received the AZD1222 COVID-19 vaccine.

The chain uses TRBV7-6 and TRBJ2-3; D is possibly TRBD2 (6 bases). The CDR3 runs 15 residues. Germline CDR1 and CDR2: SGHVS and FNYEAQ. Trimming removed 0 bases at V and 1 base at J, with 8 bases between. The CDR3: CASSLASSGTDTQYF. The CDR3 DNA follows: TGTGCCAGCAGCTTAGCGTCTAGCGGCACAGATACGCAGTATTTT.

V is TRBV6-5 and J is TRBJ2-7, with 7 nucleotides matching TRBD1. V gave up 7 bases and J gave up 4 bases; unmatched junction bases: 7. The CDR3 loop spans 13 amino acids. Per germline, CDR1 MNHEY and CDR2 SVGAGI. The CDR3 coding sequence is TGTGCCAGCACCAGGACAGGAAGTTACGAGCAGTACTTC. Amino acid sequence: CASTRTGSYEQYF.

V usage is TRBV6-2 or TRBV6-3 and J usage is TRBJ2-5; 7 nucleotides match TRBD2. Germline CDR1 MNHEY, CDR2 SVGEGT. CDR3 length: 15 amino acids. Losses at the gene ends were 5 bases for V and 1 base for J; bases not matched to a gene: 7. The CDR3 region is CASSPTSGGQETQYF. CDR3 in DNA: TGTGCCAGCAGTCCCACGTCGGGGGGCCAAGAGACCCAGTACTTC.

CDR3 sequence (DNA): TGTGCCAGCACAGAGAGCATTGGCGAGCAGTACTTC. Translation: CASTESIGEQYF. The V and J genes are TRBV7-8 and TRBJ2-7, with no clear D. The V end was cut by 7 bases, the J end by 6 bases, with 13 bases between. This CDR3 spans 12 amino acids. Germline-derived CDR1 and CDR2 are SGHVS and FQNEAQ.

This chain links TRBV4-3 with TRBJ2-3, with 8 positions matching TRBD2. This CDR3 is 18 amino acids long. V shed 0 bases and J 5 bases; nucleotides not matched to a gene: 13. Germline loops: CDR1 LGHNA, CDR2 YSLEER. The CDR3 loop is CASSQDAINSGIIDTQYF. Written as DNA, the CDR3 is TGCGCCAGCAGCCAAGATGCCATCAATAGCGGGATTATAGATACGCAGTATTTT.

The chain uses TRBV14 and TRBJ2-1; no reliable D call. Germline V CDR1 and CDR2: SGHDN, FVKESK. The CDR3 runs 16 residues. Trimming removed 1 base from V and 6 bases from J, with 16 bases in between. CDR3: CASSQGAGRFGNEQFF. The DNA for the CDR3 is TGTGCCAGCAGCCAAGGGGCTGGTAGGTTTGGCAATGAGCAGTTCTTC. The variable domain in full, with the rest retrieved from reference TRBV14 and TRBJ2-1, is EAGVTQFPSHSVIEKGQTVTLRCDPISGHDNLYWYRRVMGKEIKFLLHFVKESKQDESGMPNNRFLAERTGGTYSTLKVQPAELEDSGVYFCASSQGAGRFGNEQFFGPGTRLTVL.

The chain links TRBV7-9 to TRBJ1-2; no clear D. CDR1 is SEHNR, CDR2 FQNEAQ, per germline (reference sequence). Trimming left V 5 bases short and J 2 bases short, with 12 bases between. CDR3 length: 14 amino acids. The CDR3: CASSPSGRNYGYTF. The CDR3 DNA is TGTGCCAGCAGCCCAAGCGGACGAAACTATGGCTACACCTTC.

This chain joins TRBV10-2 and TRBJ2-2; a weak D match, TRBD2 (7 bases). The CDR3 is 13 residues long. Germline CDR1 is WSHSY and CDR2 is SAAADI. Trimming shortened V by 8 bases and J by 6 bases, and 13 bases separated the two germline ends. The chain's CDR3 is CASEVGGAGELFF. Here the CDR3 DNA reads TGCGCCAGCGAAGTAGGGGGGGCCGGGGAGCTGTTTTTT.

The chain carries TRBV5-5 and TRBJ1-4; D unclear. V was shortened by 2 bases and J by 0 bases, with 14 bases between the two germline ends. CDR1 and CDR2 from the germline V gene are SGHKS and YYEKEE (reference sequence). CDR3 length equals 17 residues. CDR3 DNA: TGTGCCAGCAGCTTTGGGCACACAGTTGCAACTAATGAAAAACTGTTTTTT. Amino acids: CASSFGHTVATNEKLFF.

The V and J genes are TRBV29-1 and TRBJ2-5; maybe TRBD2 (5 bases). The CDR3 has 10 amino acids. The germline V gene encodes CDR1 SQVTM and CDR2 ANQGSEA. V gave up 4 bases and J gave up 5 bases, with 5 bases separating them. Written as DNA, the CDR3 is TGCAGCGTTGGGGAGGAGACCCAGTACTTC. This translates into CSVGEETQYF.

This sequence joins TRBV9 and TRBJ2-2; perhaps TRBD1 as D (6 bases). Germline V gene lookup returns CDR1 SGDLS and CDR2 YYNGEE. The CDR3 has 14 residues. With 3 bases removed from V and 3 bases from J, the gap between germline ends came to 9 bases. CDR3 protein: CASSATGDTGELFF. The CDR3 DNA sequence: TGTGCCAGCAGCGCGACAGGCGACACCGGGGAGCTGTTTTTT.

CDR3: CASGGIYEQYF. Here the CDR3 DNA reads TGTGCCAGCGGGGGGATCTACGAGCAGTACTTC. V is TRBV11-3 and J is TRBJ2-7; D may be TRBD2 (6 bases). Germline assignment: CDR1 SGHNT and CDR2 YENEEA. The CDR3 sequence is 11 residues long. Trimming removed 8 bases from V and 3 bases from J, with 8 bases in between.

V is TRBV19 and J is TRBJ1-5; 9 nucleotides align to TRBD1. CDR3 length: 14 amino acids. Germline V gene lookup returns CDR1 LNHDA and CDR2 SQIVND (reference sequence). The CDR3 reads CASGGQGGNQPQHF. CDR3 in DNA: TGTGCGAGTGGGGGACAGGGTGGCAATCAGCCCCAGCATTTT. Full variable domain (missing parts from reference TRBV19 and TRBJ1-5): DGGITQSPKYLFRKEGQNVTLSCEQNLNHDAMYWYRQDPGQGLRLIYYSQIVNDFQKGDIAEGYSVSREKKESFPLTVTSAQKNPTAFYLCASGGQGGNQPQHFGDGTRLSIL.

This chain connects TRBV7-8 to TRBJ1-4, with D perhaps TRBD1 (6 bases). Germline assignment: CDR1 SGHVS and CDR2 FQNEAQ. This CDR3 has 14 residues. The V end was cut by 3 bases, the J end by 4 bases, with 9 bases between. The CDR3: CASSLQGFNEKLFF. As DNA, the CDR3 is TGTGCCAGCAGCTTGCAGGGGTTTAATGAAAAACTGTTTTTT.

This rearrangement joins TRBV5-1 to TRBJ2-5, with 9 bases aligning to TRBD1. Germline V gene lookup returns CDR1 SGHRS and CDR2 YFSETQ. The CDR3 runs to 14 residues. With V trimmed by 4 bases and J by 4 bases, 5 bases remained unmatched. CDR3 in amino acids: CASSPGQGRETQYF. The CDR3 DNA is TGCGCCAGCAGCCCCGGACAGGGGAGAGAGACCCAGTACTTC.

The V gene is TRBV28, the J gene TRBJ2-1; D gene uncertain. Germline V gene data show CDR1 as MDHEN and CDR2 as SYDVKM. The CDR3 extends over 14 amino acids. The ends were cut back, 5 bases at V and 2 bases at J, with 10 bases in the middle. The CDR3 region has the DNA TGTGCCAGCAGTCCCCATGATACCTACAATGAGCAGTTCTTC. This translates into CASSPHDTYNEQFF.

This clone came up a few times. Without the conserved terminal phenylalanine or tryptophan, this CDR3 likely stems from a read error. The DNA is left out, because the CDR3 cannot be placed on it with certainty; the CDR3 is given as TCRdb lists it. The CDR3: CATRQENI. The chain combines TRBV21-1 with TRBJ1-2; the table's D call TRBD1 went unverified against the DNA. TRBV21-1 represents a pseudogene. Inclusive of both ends, the CDR3 amounts to 8 amino acids.

The CDR3 protein is CASSLGHAGSYNEQFF. CDR3 sequence (DNA): TGCGCCAGCAGCTTGGGTCACGCAGGCTCCTACAATGAGCAGTTCTTC. The chain carries TRBV5-1 and TRBJ2-1, with D hard to call. CDR3 size: 16 residues. The germline V gene encodes CDR1 SGHRS and CDR2 YFSETQ. V lost 0 bases, J lost 0 bases, and 10 bases lay in between.

This clone showed up just once. The rearrangement joins TRBV30 to TRBJ1-4, with no clear D. The V end was cut by 0 bases, the J end by 4 bases, with 15 bases between. This CDR3 contains 16 residues. Looked up from germline, CDR1 is GTSNPN and CDR2 is SVGIG (reference sequence). CDR3 in DNA: TGTGCCTGGAGTGTTCCCCGGACGGTACTTAATGAAAAACTGTTTTTT. This encodes CAWSVPRTVLNEKLFF.

This clone occurred a few times. J is TRBJ2-7 and V is TRBV7-9, with D possibly being TRBD1 or TRBD2 (5 bases each). Germline-derived CDR1 and CDR2 are SEHNR and FQNEAQ (reference sequence). The CDR3 has 14 residues. V was pared by 1 base and J by 4 bases, with 11 bases between. The CDR3 reads CASSLDGAGYEQYF. For the CDR3, the DNA is TGTGCCAGCAGCTTAGACGGGGCTGGGTACGAGCAGTACTTC.

Here the CDR3 reads CASSLVPDPTNEKLFF. As DNA, the CDR3 is TGCGCCAGCAGCTTGGTACCAGATCCAACTAATGAAAAACTGTTTTTT. The chain carries TRBV5-1 and TRBJ1-4; no clear D. Germline V CDR1 and CDR2: SGHRS, YFSETQ. The CDR3 loop spans 16 amino acids. V was cut by 0 bases and J by 0 bases, with 9 bases left in between.

The rearrangement joins TRBV27 to TRBJ1-6; the D gene is possibly TRBD1 (5 bases). Trimming pared 4 bases from V and 9 bases from J, leaving 13 bases between. Germline lookup yields CDR1 MNHEY and CDR2 SMNVEV (reference sequence). CDR3 length: 14 residues. The CDR3 region is CASSYQGLGSPLHF. In DNA form, the CDR3 reads TGTGCCAGCAGTTACCAGGGTCTTGGTTCACCCCTCCACTTT.

This chain joins TRBV28 and TRBJ1-1; 8 bases match TRBD1. This CDR3 is built from 14 residues. Trimming took 4 bases from V and 4 from J; bases not matched to a gene: 5. Germline lookup yields CDR1 MDHEN and CDR2 SYDVKM. The CDR3 is CASSSRTGSTEAFF. CDR3 in DNA: TGTGCCAGCAGTTCCCGGACAGGGTCCACTGAAGCTTTCTTT.

This chain joins TRBV19 and TRBJ2-7, with 8 bases identical to TRBD1. Germline V gene data show CDR1 as LNHDA and CDR2 as SQIVND (reference sequence). J was trimmed by 2 bases and V by 4 bases; bases with no gene match: 7. The CDR3 is made up of 15 amino acids. The CDR3 coding sequence is TGTGCCAGTAGTAAACGGACAGGGAAACCCTACGAGCAGTACTTC. Translated, it gives CASSKRTGKPYEQYF.

The chain uses TRBV4-3 and TRBJ1-6, with D perhaps matching TRBD1 (5 bases). V lost 1 base and J 7 bases, leaving 11 bases between the germline ends. Per germline, CDR1 LGHNA and CDR2 YSLEER. The CDR3 runs to 15 residues. The CDR3 region is CASSQVGGRNSPLHF. CDR3 nucleotide sequence: TGCGCCAGCAGCCAAGTCGGGGGTCGGAATTCACCCCTCCACTTT.

The genes are TRBV27 and TRBJ1-6; a weak D match, TRBD1 (5 bases). Germline lookup yields CDR1 MNHEY and CDR2 SMNVEV (reference sequence). CDR3 size: 16 residues. Trimming took 6 bases from V and 0 from J, leaving 12 bases between them. The CDR3 region has the DNA TGTGCCAGCAGGGGGGGAGGAAGCTCCTATAATTCACCCCTCCACTTT. Its translation is CASRGGGSSYNSPLHF.

The count of this clone is one. The chain joins TRBV19 to TRBJ1-1, with D hard to call. Between the trimmed V and J ends, which lost 5 bases and 5 bases, there was a span of 12 bases. The CDR3 spans 13 residues. The germline V gene has CDR1 LNHDA and CDR2 SQIVND (reference sequence). The chain's CDR3 is CASSDPGMTEAFF. DNA for the CDR3: TGTGCCAGTAGTGACCCGGGGATGACTGAAGCTTTCTTT.

The CDR3 spells CASSQDGRTGSYEQYF. For the CDR3, the DNA is TGCGCCAGCAGCCAAGATGGACGCACAGGGAGTTACGAGCAGTACTTC. The rearrangement joins TRBV4-1 to TRBJ2-7, with D possibly being TRBD1 (6 bases). Germline CDR1 is MGHRA and CDR2 is YSYEKL. V was clipped by 0 bases and J by 4 bases, with 16 bases between them. This CDR3 is built from 16 residues.

The rearrangement links TRBV5-1 to TRBJ1-6; tentative D call: TRBD1 (6 bases). Germline V gives CDR1 SGHRS, CDR2 YFSETQ. The CDR3 is 15 residues long. Trimming shortened V by 6 bases and J by 9 bases, and 19 bases separated the two germline ends. Written as DNA, the CDR3 is TGCGCCAGCACCTCGCAGGGGACCCTTACTTCACCCCTCCACTTT. Its translation: CASTSQGTLTSPLHF.

J is TRBJ2-7 and V is TRBV24-1; TRBD1 matches at 9 bases. V gave up 9 bases and J gave up 0 bases; unmatched junction bases: 2. The germline CDR1 and CDR2 sequences are KGHDR and SFDVKD. CDR3 length: 13 residues. The CDR3 sequence: CATQGQGSYEQYF. CDR3 DNA sequence: TGTGCCACCCAGGGACAGGGCTCCTACGAGCAGTACTTC.